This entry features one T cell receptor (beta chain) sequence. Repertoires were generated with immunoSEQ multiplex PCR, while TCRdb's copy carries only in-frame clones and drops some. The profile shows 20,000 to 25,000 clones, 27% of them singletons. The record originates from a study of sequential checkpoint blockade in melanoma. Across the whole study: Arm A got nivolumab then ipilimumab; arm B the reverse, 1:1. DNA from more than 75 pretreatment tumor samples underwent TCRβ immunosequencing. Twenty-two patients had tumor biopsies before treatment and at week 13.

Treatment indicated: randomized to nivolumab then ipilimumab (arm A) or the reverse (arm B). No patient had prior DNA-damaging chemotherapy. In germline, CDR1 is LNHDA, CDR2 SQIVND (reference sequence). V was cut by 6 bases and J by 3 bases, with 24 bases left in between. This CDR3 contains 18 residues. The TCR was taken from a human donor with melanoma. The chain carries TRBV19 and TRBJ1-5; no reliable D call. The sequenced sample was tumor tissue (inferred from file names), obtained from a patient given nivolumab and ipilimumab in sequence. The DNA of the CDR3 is TGTGCCAGTAGCCCAATCCTAACCGAGGATAAGGTCAATCAGCCCCAGCATTTT. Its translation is CASSPILTEDKVNQPQHF.